A selection of T cell receptor beta chains follows, all from one sample in a study of T cells in Graves' hyperthyroidism and ophthalmopathy. Via MiXCR, TCRdb re-called the multiplex PCR reads, giving one row per CDR3 protein. This table has roughly 510,000 distinct CDR3 sequences, 46% appearing once. The sequencing sample was made of peripheral blood or thyroid tissue (not recorded which). The receptors were gathered from an adult woman with Graves' disease, either hyperthyroidism or ophthalmopathy (not recorded which). Both conserved end residues are part of each CDR3. The D gene is left open where the match is weak. Size values are once, few and many counts, or a class for expanded clones, and some rows have none.

size	V	D	J	DNA	CDR3
few	TRBV10-3	NA	TRBJ2-6	TGTGCCATCAGGACAGGTGGCACTGAAGCTTTC	CAIRTGGTEAF
many	TRBV5-1	NA	TRBJ2-5	TGCGCCAGCAGCTTGGGAGGCCGGGGGAAGACCCAGTACTTC	CASSLGGRGKTQYF
few	TRBV29-1	NA	TRBJ2-7	TGCAGCGTTGCCAGGGATCAGGCGGCCGCGGCCTACGAGCAGTACTTC	CSVARDQAAAAYEQYF
NA	TRBV5-4	TRBD2	TRBJ2-2	TGTGCCAGCAGCTTGAATCAACTAGCGAGCCCCACCGGGGAGCTGTTTTTT	CASSLNQLASPTGELFF
NA	TRBV7-6	NA	TRBJ1-1	TGTGCCAGCAGCGTCACCGGGACGGAGAACACTGAAGCTTTCTTT	CASSVTGTENTEAFF
NA	TRBV25-1	NA	TRBJ1-6	TGTGCCAGCAGTTTTTTGGGGCTTAATTCACCCCTCCACTTT	CASSFLGLNSPLHF
many	TRBV14	TRBD1	TRBJ1-1	TGTGCCAGCAGCCAAGACTTCGACAGGGGATGGACTGAAGCTTTCTTT	CASSQDFDRGWTEAFF
many	TRBV7-9	NA	TRBJ1-2	TGTGCCAGCGTGCGAGGGGGGGGCTCTGTCTCTGGCTACACCTTC	CASVRGGGSVSGYTF
NA	TRBV7-2	NA	TRBJ1-5	TGTGCCAGCAGCTTCACGACTAATCAGCCCCAGCATTTT	CASSFTTNQPQHF
many	TRBV7-2	NA	TRBJ1-4	TGCGCCAGCAGCCTCCCAGCGGAAAAACTGTTTTTT	CASSLPAEKLFF
many	TRBV20-1	NA	TRBJ1-5	TGCAGTGCTAGACTCGGGGTTGATCAGCCCCAGCATTTT	CSARLGVDQPQHF
once	TRBV5-1	TRBD2	TRBJ2-7	TGCGCCAGCAGCCAAGGTATAGCGGGAGCCTACGAGCAGTACTTC	CASSQGIAGAYEQYF
NA	TRBV29-1	TRBD1	TRBJ2-7	TGCAGCGTTGAAGGGACAGGGGGCGTATACGAGCAGTACTTC	CSVEGTGGVYEQYF
NA	TRBV7-8	TRBD1	TRBJ1-5	TGTGCCAGCACGGACAGGGGTGGCAATCAGCCCCAGCATTTT	CASTDRGGNQPQHF
NA	TRBV2	NA	TRBJ2-6	TGTGCCAGCAGTCCGGGGGTTAGCTCTGGGGCCAACGTCCTGACTTTC	CASSPGVSSGANVLTF
NA	TRBV10-3	TRBD1	TRBJ1-1	TGTGCCATCAGTGCCCGGGACAGGGTCACTGAAGCTTTCTTT	CAISARDRVTEAFF
NA	TRBV19	NA	TRBJ1-5	TGTGCCAGTAGTATCACTGGGGATCAGCCCCAGCATTTT	CASSITGDQPQHF
few	TRBV20-1	NA	TRBJ1-1	TGCAGCAGCGGGGACGGCACTGAAGCTTTCTTT	CSSGDGTEAFF
few	TRBV7-9	NA	TRBJ1-1	TGTGCCAGCAGCCACCGGGAAATGAACACTGAAGCTTTCTTT	CASSHREMNTEAFF
many	TRBV14	NA	TRBJ1-6	TGTGCCAGCAGCCATGGGGTACGATCACCCCTCCACTTT	CASSHGVRSPLHF
many	TRBV29-1	NA	TRBJ1-2	TGCAGCGTTGCCGCAGACCTGAACTATGGCTACACCTTC	CSVAADLNYGYTF
few	TRBV25-1	NA	TRBJ2-7	TGTGCCAGCAGTGAATCCGGAGGAATCGAGCAGTACTTC	CASSESGGIEQYF
NA	TRBV11-2	NA	TRBJ2-5	TGTGCCAGCAGCTTGCGAGATCTTTTATCCACGGCCCAGTACTTC	CASSLRDLLSTAQYF
many	TRBV2	TRBD1	TRBJ1-5	TGTGCCAGCACCCCTCAGGGGGTCAGTCAGCCCCAGCATTTT	CASTPQGVSQPQHF
NA	TRBV25-1	TRBD1	TRBJ1-2	TGTGCCAGCAGTTTTGGCGGGACAGGGTACTATGGCTACACCTTC	CASSFGGTGYYGYTF
NA	TRBV29-1	NA	TRBJ2-3	TGCAGCCTGTCTCTGGCGCGGGGCACAGATACGCAGTATTTT	CSLSLARGTDTQYF
NA	TRBV6-6	NA	TRBJ2-7	TGTGCCACCAAAGACGGATGGGGCTACGAGCAGTACTTC	CATKDGWGYEQYF
NA	TRBV10-3	NA	TRBJ2-5	TGTGCCATCAGTGAGTACGTCGGAGAGACCCAGTACTTC	CAISEYVGETQYF
NA	TRBV29-1	NA	TRBJ1-2	TGCAGCGTTGACCGGACGCTGCGCAGCTATGGCTACACCTTC	CSVDRTLRSYGYTF
many	TRBV5-1	NA	TRBJ2-7	TGCGCCAGCAGATACGAGGGGGTCTACGAGCAGTACTTC	CASRYEGVYEQYF
NA	TRBV25-1	NA	TRBJ2-7	TGTGCCAGCAGTGACGGGGCTAGGAACTACGAGCAGTACTTC	CASSDGARNYEQYF
NA	TRBV10-3	TRBD1	TRBJ1-6	TGTGCCATCAGTGAGGGGGACAGGACGGCACCCCTCCACTTT	CAISEGDRTAPLHF
NA	TRBV9	NA	TRBJ2-7	TGTGCCAGCAGCTTAATAGCAGGATCTGGGGAGCAGTACTTC	CASSLIAGSGEQYF
NA	TRBV24-1	NA	TRBJ1-6	TGTGCCACCAGTGAAGAAGGGACAAATTCACCCCTCCACTTT	CATSEEGTNSPLHF
once	TRBV10-3	TRBD1	TRBJ2-5	TGTGCCATCAGTGACCCGACAGGGTTGGAGACCCAGTACTTC	CAISDPTGLETQYF
NA	TRBV20-1	NA	TRBJ2-7	TGCAGTGCTAGAGATCAACAGGTACTCAGCGAGCAGTACTTC	CSARDQQVLSEQYF
many	TRBV5-1	NA	TRBJ2-5	TGCGCCAGCAGCTACAGGGTTCAAGAGACCCAGTACTTC	CASSYRVQETQYF
NA	TRBV25-1	NA	TRBJ2-7	TGTGCCATCCCGTTTAAGGTTTACTACGAGCAGTACTTC	CAIPFKVYYEQYF
few	TRBV10-3	NA	TRBJ1-1	TGTGCCATCGGCCGCCAGGGTCGGACTGAAGCTTTCTTT	CAIGRQGRTEAFF
NA	TRBV7-9	NA	TRBJ2-6	TGTGCCAGCAGCTCATGGGAAACTGGGGCCAACGTCCTGACTTTC	CASSSWETGANVLTF
few	TRBV7-3	NA	TRBJ2-7	TGTGCCAGCAGCTTACCCATTTACAGGGAGGAATTGGTATCCTACGAGCAGTACTTC	CASSLPIYREELVSYEQYF
NA	TRBV10-3	NA	TRBJ2-6	TGTGCCATCAGTGAGTCAGGCGGTAGCAATGGGGCCAACGTCCTGACTTTC	CAISESGGSNGANVLTF
NA	TRBV20-1	NA	TRBJ2-7	TGCAGTGCTAGGCCGCCCGGGACGGGATTTAGCGAGCAGTACTTC	CSARPPGTGFSEQYF
NA	TRBV28	TRBD1	TRBJ1-1	TGTGCCAGCAGTTCAGCCCGACAGGGGCCAAACACTGAAGCTTTCTTT	CASSSARQGPNTEAFF
NA	TRBV29-1	NA	TRBJ2-5	TGCAGCGTTGATTTAAGGCCGCCAGGGACCCAGTACTTC	CSVDLRPPGTQYF
NA	TRBV5-1	TRBD1	TRBJ2-7	TGCGCCAGCAGCTTGGAGGGGACAGCGCCCCAGCAGTACTTC	CASSLEGTAPQQYF
NA	TRBV7-2	NA	TRBJ1-5	TGTGCCAGCAGCTTAGCGGGGACCACTCGCCCCAATCAGCCCCAGCATTTT	CASSLAGTTRPNQPQHF
NA	TRBV20-1	NA	TRBJ2-7	TGCAGTGCTAGGATCTCCACCTACGAGCAGTACTTC	CSARISTYEQYF
once	TRBV2	TRBD2	TRBJ2-2	TGTGCCAGCAGGGGACTAGCCGGGGAGCTGTTTTTT	CASRGLAGELFF
NA	TRBV9	NA	TRBJ2-5	TGTGCCAGCAGCGCATCTGGGGTGAGAGAGACCCAGTACTTC	CASSASGVRETQYF
few	TRBV6-5	NA	TRBJ1-6	TGTGCCAGCAGATTAGAAAATTTT	CASRLENF
many	TRBV12-3/TRBV12-4	TRBD1	TRBJ1-1	TGTGCCAGCAGTCGACAGGGCTTGAACACTGAAGCTTTCTTT	CASSRQGLNTEAFF
NA	TRBV29-1	NA	TRBJ1-2	TGCAGCGTTGAAGACCCCCCCTATGGCTACACCTTC	CSVEDPPYGYTF
NA	TRBV29-1	TRBD1	TRBJ2-7	TGCAGCGTCTTACGACAGGGCTACTCCTACGAGCAGTACTTC	CSVLRQGYSYEQYF
few	TRBV7-2	NA	TRBJ2-5	TGTGCCAGCAGCTTGATAGGGACCCAGTACTTC	CASSLIGTQYF